This TCR beta chain was captured in a study of OX40 agonist ivuxolimab in advanced cancers. Study-wide background: Ivuxolimab, which is an agonistic anti-OX40 (CD134) antibody, was administered to the patients. Patients with prior anti-PD-1, anti-PD-L1 or anti-CTLA-4 therapy were eligible; roughly 41% had some.

Losses at the gene ends were 3 bases for V and 7 bases for J; bases not matched to a gene: 6. This CDR3 has 13 residues. CDR1 is SGHRS and CDR2 is YFSETQ in the germline V gene. Study observations and caveats: Partial responders dosed at 0.1-3.0 mg/kg displayed clonal expansion ranking among the lowest.

For this clone: What it recognizes is unknown.

Assay used: immunoSEQ multiplex PCR; TCRdb lists only in-frame clones, some missing. The repertoire holds about 50,000 clones, with approximately 78% as singletons. The rearrangement links TRBV5-1 to TRBJ1-2, with 7 bases lining up with TRBD1. The source material was CD4+ or CD8+ T cells sorted from blood, sampled in a trial of the OX40 agonist ivuxolimab. This receptor was identified in an adult with an advanced solid tumor such as melanoma, head and neck, liver or kidney cancer. CDR3 residues: CASSSQGQAGYTF. The CDR3 DNA reads as TGCGCCAGCAGCTCGCAAGGACAGGCTGGCTACACCTTC. The whole variable domain, remainder taken from reference TRBV5-1 and TRBJ1-2, is KAGVTQTPRYLIKTRGQQVTLSCSPISGHRSVSWYQQTPGQGLQFLFEYFSETQRNKGNFPGRFSGRQFSNSRSEMNVSTLELGDSALYLCASSSQGQAGYTFGSGTRLTVV.